Sequencing of this T cell receptor beta chain was carried out in a study of shared clonotypes between healthy human individuals. Some clones are missing from TCRdb's copy, which holds only in-frame ones; the method was immunoSEQ multiplex PCR. The table has 1.4 million or so clones, around 98.5% seen once; the top ten hold 0.3% to 0.45%. V lost 6 bases to trimming and J lost 4 bases, with 12 bases between them. In germline, CDR1 is MDHEN, CDR2 SYDVKM. The CDR3 spans 14 residues. The sample was naive CD4+ T cells sorted from blood. Subset here: CD45RA+ positively selected. This sequence originates from a man aged 30-40 years in good health. The V and J genes are TRBV28 and TRBJ1-4; a weak D match, TRBD1 (6 bases). CDR3: CASRGTSINEKLFF. For the CDR3, the DNA is TGTGCCAGCAGGGGGACAAGTATTAATGAAAAACTGTTTTTT.